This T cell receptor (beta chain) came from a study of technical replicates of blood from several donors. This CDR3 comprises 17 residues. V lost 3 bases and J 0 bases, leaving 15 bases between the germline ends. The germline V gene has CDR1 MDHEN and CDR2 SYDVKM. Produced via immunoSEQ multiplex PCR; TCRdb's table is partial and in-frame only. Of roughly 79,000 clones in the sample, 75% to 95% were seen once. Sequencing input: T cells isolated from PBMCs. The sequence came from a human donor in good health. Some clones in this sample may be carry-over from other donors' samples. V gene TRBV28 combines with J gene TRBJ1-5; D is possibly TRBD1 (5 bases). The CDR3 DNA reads TGTGCCAGCAGTTTTCCAGGGCAATCCTATAGCAATCAGCCCCAGCATTTT. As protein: CASSFPGQSYSNQPQHF.